A single sample is the source of the 13 T cell receptor beta chains below, sequenced in a study of CD8+ T cells in alopecia areata. Investigators isolated RNA and reverse transcribed it into cDNA to act as the sequencing template. TCRdb's table, derived via immunoSEQ multiplex PCR, lists solely in-frame clones and lacks some. The data contain around 160,000 clones, 85% to 90% of them singletons. The sample here was CD8+ T cells sorted from blood, taken at week 0. All receptors derive from a human donor with alopecia areata.

This chain connects TRBV15 to TRBJ2-3; 11 bases align to TRBD2. With 0 bases clipped from V and 3 bases from J, the junction kept 11 bases outside the gene matches. Germline CDR1 reads LNHNV; CDR2 reads YYDKDF (reference sequence). The CDR3 contains 19 residues. The CDR3 region has the DNA TGTGCCACCAGCAGAGATCGGTGGGGACTAGCGGTCCAAACAGATACGCAGTATTTT. This encodes CATSRDRWGLAVQTDTQYF.

The CDR3 is CASSSAPELFF. The CDR3 DNA follows: TGTGCCAGCAGCTCCGCCCCCGAGCTGTTTTTT. The rearrangement links TRBV5-6 to TRBJ2-2, with D unclear. Germline-derived CDR1 and CDR2 are SGHDT and YYEEEE. V shed 3 bases and J shed 11 bases, with 8 bases lying between them. There are 11 residues in the CDR3. Drawing the rest from reference TRBV5-6 and TRBJ2-2, the complete variable domain is DAGVTQSPTHLIKTRGQQVTLRCSPKSGHDTVSWYQQALGQGPQFIFQYYEEEERQRGNFPDRFSGHQFPNYSSELNVNALLLGDSALYLCASSSAPELFFGEGSRLTVL.

The chain joins TRBV27 to TRBJ2-4, with a possible D match to TRBD1 (5 bases). CDR1 MNHEY and CDR2 SMNVEV come from the germline V gene (reference sequence). This CDR3 is 16 amino acids long. Trimming removed 4 bases at V and 2 bases at J, with 15 bases between. This CDR3 reads CASSYRGGGSKNIQYF. In DNA form, the CDR3 reads TGTGCCAGCAGTTATAGGGGCGGCGGATCCAAAAACATTCAGTACTTC.

The chain couples TRBV7-9 to TRBJ2-3, with 7 positions matching TRBD1. In germline, CDR1 is SEHNR, CDR2 FQNEAQ (reference sequence). V trimming: 6 bases; J trimming: 4 bases; junction bases outside the gene matches: 13. CDR3 length: 16 amino acids. The CDR3 nucleotides are TGTGCCAGCAGTGTGCAGGGGGACCACATTTCAGATACGCAGTATTTT. Protein sequence: CASSVQGDHISDTQYF. The full variable domain, its missing parts supplied by reference TRBV7-9 and TRBJ2-3, is DTGVSQNPRHKITKRGQNVTFRCDPISEHNRLYWYRQTLGQGPEFLTYFQNEAQLEKSRLLSDRFSAERPKGSFSTLEIQRTEQGDSAMYLCASSVQGDHISDTQYFGPGTRLTVL.

The chain recombines TRBV27 with TRBJ2-1; D unclear. Trimming shortened V by 4 bases and J by 7 bases, and 11 bases separated the two germline ends. Germline lookup yields CDR1 MNHEY and CDR2 SMNVEV (reference sequence). The CDR3 contains 13 residues. For the CDR3, the DNA is TGTGCCAGCAGTTCGCTCCCCGGGAATGAGCAGTTCTTC. It is translated as CASSSLPGNEQFF.

V and J are TRBV7-8 and TRBJ2-1; TRBD2 aligns across 7 bases. CDR1 SGHVS and CDR2 FQNEAQ come from the germline V gene. The trim removed 5 bases at V and 0 bases at J, leaving 4 bases unmatched. This CDR3 contains 15 residues. The CDR3 here is CASSPPGGSYNEQFF. The CDR3 nucleotides are TGTGCCAGCAGCCCTCCGGGGGGCTCCTACAATGAGCAGTTCTTC. Full variable domain (missing parts from reference TRBV7-8 and TRBJ2-1): GAGVSQSPRYKVAKRGQDVALRCDPISGHVSLFWYQQALGQGPEFLTYFQNEAQLDKSGLPSDRFFAERPEGSVSTLKIQRTQQEDSAVYLCASSPPGGSYNEQFFGPGTRLTVL.

The chain couples TRBV5-1 to TRBJ1-4, with a weak D call TRBD1 (5 bases). V dropped 4 bases and J dropped 0 bases, with 13 bases sitting between them. The CDR3 consists of 16 residues. Germline lookup yields CDR1 SGHRS and CDR2 YFSETQ. This chain's CDR3 is CASSRGDGPTNEKLFF. CDR3 DNA sequence: TGCGCCAGCAGCCGGGGGGACGGTCCAACTAATGAAAAACTGTTTTTT.

V is TRBV27 and J is TRBJ2-7; the D gene is possibly TRBD2 (6 bases). The CDR3 has 14 amino acids. The V end lost 4 bases, the J end lost 0 bases, and 10 bases lay between the germline ends. The germline V gene has CDR1 MNHEY and CDR2 SMNVEV (reference sequence). CDR3 bases: TGTGCCAGCAGTTCGGGGGAGAGCTCCTACGAGCAGTACTTC. Protein sequence: CASSSGESSYEQYF.

This chain connects TRBV27 to TRBJ2-7; D ambiguous. The ends were cut back, 0 bases at V and 5 bases at J, with 8 bases in the middle. This CDR3 is built from 13 residues. Germline V gene lookup returns CDR1 MNHEY and CDR2 SMNVEV (reference sequence). The CDR3 protein is CASSLSPLNEQYF. In DNA form, the CDR3 reads TGTGCCAGCAGTTTATCGCCTTTAAACGAGCAGTACTTC.

V and J are TRBV4-2 and TRBJ2-3, with 7 bases that match TRBD2. Germline lookup yields CDR1 LGHNA and CDR2 YNFKEQ. The CDR3 is 15 amino acids. J was trimmed by 0 bases and V by 7 bases; bases with no gene match: 7. CDR3 nucleotide sequence: TGTGCCAGCACCCCGGGTAGCGGGAGCACAGATACGCAGTATTTT. Its protein product is CASTPGSGSTDTQYF.

V is TRBV6-5 and J is TRBJ1-1; D is undetermined. CDR3 length: 15 amino acids. Per germline, CDR1 MNHEY and CDR2 SVGAGI. V lost 0 bases to trimming and J lost 0 bases, with 8 bases between them. CDR3 nucleotide sequence: TGTGCCAGCAGTTACTCGAGTCATCTGAACACTGAAGCTTTCTTT. This translates into CASSYSSHLNTEAFF.

The V gene is TRBV11-1, the J gene TRBJ2-2; 7 bases are a match to TRBD1. Germline CDR1 reads SGHAT; CDR2 reads FQDESV (reference sequence). J gave up 3 bases and V 6 bases, and 10 bases lay outside the gene matches. The CDR3 length is 16 residues. The CDR3 coding sequence is TGTGCCAGCAGACCGACAGGGTTGAAGGACACCGGGGAGCTGTTTTTT. Amino acid sequence: CASRPTGLKDTGELFF. Variable domain in full (rest from reference TRBV11-1 and TRBJ2-2): EAEVAQSPRYKITEKSQAVAFWCDPISGHATLYWYRQILGQGPELLVQFQDESVVDDSQLPKDRFSAERLKGVDSTLKIQPAELGDSAMYLCASRPTGLKDTGELFFGEGSRLTVL.

The V gene is TRBV18, the J gene TRBJ2-7; D uncertain. V dropped 6 bases and J dropped 5 bases, with 17 bases sitting between them. Germline V gene sequence: CDR1 KGHSH, CDR2 LQKENI. The CDR3 consists of 14 residues. The CDR3 sequence: CASSQGWIVHEQYF. The CDR3 DNA reads TGTGCCAGCTCCCAAGGCTGGATCGTGCACGAGCAGTACTTC.